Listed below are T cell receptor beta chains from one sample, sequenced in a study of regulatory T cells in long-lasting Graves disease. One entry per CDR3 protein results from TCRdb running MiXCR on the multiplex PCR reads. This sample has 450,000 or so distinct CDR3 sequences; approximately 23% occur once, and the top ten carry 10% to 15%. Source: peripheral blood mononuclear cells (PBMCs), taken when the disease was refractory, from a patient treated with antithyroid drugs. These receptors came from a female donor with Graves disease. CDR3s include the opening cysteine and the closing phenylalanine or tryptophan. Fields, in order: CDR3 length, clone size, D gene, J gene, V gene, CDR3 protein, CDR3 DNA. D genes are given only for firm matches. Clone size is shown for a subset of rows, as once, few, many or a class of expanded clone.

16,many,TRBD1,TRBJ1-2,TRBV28,CASSSPDPRQGRGYTF,TGTGCCAGCAGTTCCCCAGACCCTCGACAGGGCCGTGGCTACACCTTC
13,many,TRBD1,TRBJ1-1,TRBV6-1,CASSAGGNTEAFF,TGTGCCAGCAGTGCAGGGGGGAACACTGAAGCTTTCTTT
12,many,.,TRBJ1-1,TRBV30,CAWRYGNTEAFF,TGTGCCTGGAGGTACGGGAACACTGAAGCTTTCTTT
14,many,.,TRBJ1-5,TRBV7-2,CASSLGGMGQPQHF,TGTGCCAGCAGCTTAGGAGGGATGGGTCAGCCCCAGCATTTT
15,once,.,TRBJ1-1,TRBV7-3,CASSFLGALNTEAFF,TGTGCCAGCAGCTTCTTGGGGGCTCTAAACACTGAAGCTTTCTTT
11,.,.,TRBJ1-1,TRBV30,CASQEVSEAFF,TGTGCCTCCCAAGAGGTCAGCGAAGCTTTCTTT
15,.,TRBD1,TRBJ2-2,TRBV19,CASNPTGLNTGELFF,TGTGCCAGTAACCCGACAGGGCTGAACACCGGGGAGCTGTTTTTT
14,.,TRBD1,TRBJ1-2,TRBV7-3,CASSQSDREDGYTF,TGTGCCAGCAGCCAGTCGGACAGGGAGGATGGCTACACCTTC
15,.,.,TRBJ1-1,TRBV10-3,CAISPGTGANTEAFF,TGTGCCATCAGTCCGGGGACGGGGGCGAACACTGAAGCTTTCTTT
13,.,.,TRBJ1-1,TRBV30,CAWRRTLNTEAFF,TGTGCCTGGAGGAGGACTCTTAACACTGAAGCTTTCTTT
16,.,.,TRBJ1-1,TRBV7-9,CASSLEFRGLNTEAFF,TGTGCCAGCAGCTTAGAGTTTAGGGGCCTGAACACTGAAGCTTTCTTT
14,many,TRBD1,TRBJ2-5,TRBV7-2,CASSRGQQVETQYF,TGTGCCAGCAGCCGGGGACAGCAGGTCGAGACCCAGTACTTC
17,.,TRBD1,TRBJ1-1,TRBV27,CASSLTGGGLMNTEAFF,TGTGCCAGCAGTTTAACAGGGGGCGGACTGATGAACACTGAAGCTTTCTTT
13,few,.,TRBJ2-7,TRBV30,CAWSEQNLVEQYF,TGTGCCTGGAGTGAACAGAACCTAGTGGAGCAGTACTTC